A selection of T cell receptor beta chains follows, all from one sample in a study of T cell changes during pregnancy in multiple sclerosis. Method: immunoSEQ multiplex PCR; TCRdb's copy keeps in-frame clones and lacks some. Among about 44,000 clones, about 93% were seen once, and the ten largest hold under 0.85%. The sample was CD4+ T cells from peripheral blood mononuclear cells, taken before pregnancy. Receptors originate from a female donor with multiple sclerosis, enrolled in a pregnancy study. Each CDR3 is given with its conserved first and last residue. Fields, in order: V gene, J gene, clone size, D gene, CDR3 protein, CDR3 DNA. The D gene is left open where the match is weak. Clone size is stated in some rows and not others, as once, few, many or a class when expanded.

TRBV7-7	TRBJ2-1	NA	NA	CASSPDRISYNEQFF	TGTGCCAGCAGCCCGGACAGAATCTCCTACAATGAGCAGTTCTTC
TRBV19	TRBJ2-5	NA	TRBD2	CASSIGLTSGRARETQYF	TGTGCCAGTAGTATAGGCCTGACTAGCGGGAGGGCCCGGGAGACCCAGTACTTC
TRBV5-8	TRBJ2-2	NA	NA	CASRSRRQPSTGELFF	TGTGCCAGCAGATCCCGCCGACAACCCTCCACCGGGGAGCTGTTTTTT
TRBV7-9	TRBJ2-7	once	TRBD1	CASSRTGGGYEQYF	TGTGCCAGCAGCCGGACAGGGGGAGGCTACGAGCAGTACTTC
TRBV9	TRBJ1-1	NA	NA	CASSVAIHTEAFF	TGTGCCAGCAGCGTAGCCATCCACACTGAAGCTTTCTTT
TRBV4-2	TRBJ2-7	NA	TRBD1	CASSQSDRPQYEQYF	TGTGCCAGCAGCCAATCGGACAGGCCACAGTACGAGCAGTACTTC
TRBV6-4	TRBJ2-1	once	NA	CASSVQGGNEQFF	TGTGCCAGCAGTGTACAGGGAGGGAATGAGCAGTTCTTC
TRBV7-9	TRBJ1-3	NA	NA	CASSALTTGGNTIYF	TGTGCCAGCAGCGCCTTGACAACCGGTGGAAACACCATATATTTT
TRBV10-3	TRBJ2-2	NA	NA	CAISERGTNTGELFF	TGTGCCATCAGTGAGCGAGGGACGAACACCGGGGAGCTGTTTTTT
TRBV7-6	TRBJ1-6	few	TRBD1	CASRQRTGKSSPLHF	TGTGCCAGCAGACAGAGGACAGGAAAGAGTTCACCCCTCCACTTT
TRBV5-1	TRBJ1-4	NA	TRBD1	CASSLGGGSNEKLFF	TGCGCCAGCAGCTTGGGAGGGGGCTCTAATGAAAAACTGTTTTTT
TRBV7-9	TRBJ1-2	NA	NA	CASTLMGGSGASYYGYTF	TGTGCCAGCACATTGATGGGGGGTAGCGGGGCTTCTTACTATGGCTACACCTTC
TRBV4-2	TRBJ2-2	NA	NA	CASSQVGGRGKVGRGRTGELFF	TGTGCCAGCAGCCAAGTGGGGGGTCGTGGGAAAGTCGGGAGAGGGAGAACCGGGGAGCTGTTTTTT
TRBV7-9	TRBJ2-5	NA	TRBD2	CASSLGGGGETQYF	TGTGCCAGCAGCTTGGGCGGGGGGGGAGAGACCCAGTACTTC
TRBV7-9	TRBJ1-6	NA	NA	CASSQVQSPLHF	TGTGCCAGCAGCCAGGTCCAGTCACCCCTCCACTTT
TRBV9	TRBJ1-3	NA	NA	CASSKQGGLAGNTIYF	TGTGCCAGCAGCAAACAGGGTGGGCTAGCTGGAAACACCATATATTTT
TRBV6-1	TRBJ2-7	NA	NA	CASSEFGGAISEQYF	TGTGCCAGCAGTGAATTCGGAGGGGCGATCAGCGAGCAGTACTTC
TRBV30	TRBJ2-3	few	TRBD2	CAWSGTQTSGRDTQYF	TGTGCCTGGAGTGGGACCCAGACTAGCGGGAGAGATACGCAGTATTTT
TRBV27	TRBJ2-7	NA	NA	CASSLRPGLFREQYF	TGTGCCAGCAGTTTACGTCCAGGACTATTTCGCGAGCAGTACTTC
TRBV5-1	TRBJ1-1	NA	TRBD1	CASSGRQGAGTEAFF	TGCGCCAGCAGCGGTAGACAGGGGGCAGGAACTGAAGCTTTCTTT
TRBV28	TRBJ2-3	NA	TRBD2	CASIDLGTSGADTQYF	TGTGCCAGCATCGACCTAGGGACTAGCGGGGCAGATACGCAGTATTTT
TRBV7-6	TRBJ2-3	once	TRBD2	CASSFISSSGSTPSTDTQYF	TGTGCCAGCAGCTTCATTAGTTCTAGCGGGTCTACCCCTAGCACAGATACGCAGTATTTT
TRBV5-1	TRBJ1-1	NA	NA	CASSLEQGRTEAFF	TGCGCCAGCAGCTTGGAGCAGGGTAGGACTGAAGCTTTCTTT
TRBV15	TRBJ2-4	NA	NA	CATSRDGGAKNIQYF	TGTGCCACCAGCAGAGACGGAGGAGCCAAAAACATTCAGTACTTC
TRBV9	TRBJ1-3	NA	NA	CASSRATGYSGNTIYF	TGTGCCAGCAGCAGGGCCACAGGTTACTCTGGAAACACCATATATTTT